This T cell receptor (beta chain) was sequenced during a study of T cell changes during pregnancy in multiple sclerosis (dated by TCRdb to the late 2010s). Notes on the research overall: The study examined how the T cell repertoire changed over the course of pregnancy in women with multiple sclerosis.

V is trimmed back by 5 bases and J by 8 bases, and the junction contains 7 bases that no gene match accounts for. CDR1 and CDR2 were assigned from the germline V gene as LGHNT and FRNRAP. The CDR3, from cysteine to phenylalanine, totals 13 residues. The retained sequence is limited to the CDR3, 39 bases, with the frame set at the first base. The library was built by means of the immunoSEQ multiplex PCR assay. TCRdb holds this immuneACCESS table with in-frame rearrangements only. Some clones are missing; in checked studies, unresolved V genes explain under half, and the rest has no known cause. In all, the sample holds some 69,000 clones, and about nine tenths of those were seen once. The ten largest clonotypes hold around 2.1% of the sample. Concerning this clone: What antigen it recognizes has not been identified. Base quality data are lacking; no much larger clone is found one base away.

The chain is made from TRBV12-5 and TRBJ1-2, with 8 bases in between that match TRBD1. The material was peripheral blood, obtained in the second trimester of pregnancy. The sequence derives from a female donor in good health, enrolled as a control in a pregnancy study. This receptor has the CDR3 CASGPQGARGYTF. Read as DNA, the sequence is TGTGCTAGTGGTCCCCAGGGGGCACGGGGCTACACCTTC.